This TCR beta chain was recorded in a study of cytomegalovirus exposure and HLA in healthy donors. Study overall: Membership in the Caucasian-associated ancestry cluster was found for 81% of around 380 genotyped donors.

Study findings and constraints: Cytomegalovirus-associated status was assigned to some 180 TCR beta chains.

PCR employed 60 Vbeta and 13 Jbeta primers. Sequenced by immunoSEQ multiplex PCR; TCRdb stores in-frame clones only, minus some. Of about 130,000 clones listed, around four fifths were seen once; the top ten hold around 2.1%. The V gene lost 2 bases and the J gene lost 2 bases, with 7 bases spanning the gap. Looked up from germline, CDR1 is SNHLY and CDR2 is FYNNEI. The CDR3 spans 13 residues. This clone has at least ten counts. What it recognizes is unknown. This clonotype originated in a woman aged 40 to 55 in good health and CMV-seropositive. The sequenced sample was PBMCs. V gene TRBV2 combines with J gene TRBJ2-7; D not certain. In DNA form, the CDR3 reads TGTGCCAGCAGTGAATGGGCGACCTACGAGCAGTACTTC. Translation: CASSEWATYEQYF. Variable domain in full (rest from reference TRBV2 and TRBJ2-7): EPEVTQTPSHQVTQMGQEVILRCVPISNHLYFYWYRQILGQKVEFLVSFYNNEISEKSEIFDDQFSVERPDGSNFTLKIRSTKLEDSAMYFCASSEWATYEQYFGPGTRLTVT.